This T cell receptor (beta chain) was sequenced in a study of OX40 agonist ivuxolimab in advanced cancers. Study-level information: Participants, 82.7% male, averaged roughly 60 years of age, ranging from roughly 23 to 90. Study-wide results and limits: Still undetermined is the antigen specificity of the expanded peripheral T cells.

The investigators sampled blood at baseline, at cycle 4 day 1, and at cycle 7 day 1. V was shortened by 4 bases and J by 3 bases, with 8 bases between the two germline ends. CDR3 size: 13 residues. Germline V lookup: CDR1 MNHEY, CDR2 SVGAGI. Sequenced by immunoSEQ multiplex PCR; TCRdb stores in-frame clones only, minus some. The data hold tens of thousands of clones, with approximately 90% observed a single time. About this clone itself: The antigen remains unidentified.

The genes are TRBV6-5 and TRBJ2-3; weak D call: TRBD1 (6 bases). The sequenced sample was CD4+ or CD8+ T cells sorted from blood, obtained in a trial of the OX40 agonist ivuxolimab. This TCR was sampled from an adult with an advanced solid tumor such as melanoma, head and neck, liver or kidney cancer. CDR3 amino acids: CASSSQGTDTQYF. The CDR3 DNA sequence: TGTGCCAGCAGTTCCCAGGGGACAGATACGCAGTATTTT.